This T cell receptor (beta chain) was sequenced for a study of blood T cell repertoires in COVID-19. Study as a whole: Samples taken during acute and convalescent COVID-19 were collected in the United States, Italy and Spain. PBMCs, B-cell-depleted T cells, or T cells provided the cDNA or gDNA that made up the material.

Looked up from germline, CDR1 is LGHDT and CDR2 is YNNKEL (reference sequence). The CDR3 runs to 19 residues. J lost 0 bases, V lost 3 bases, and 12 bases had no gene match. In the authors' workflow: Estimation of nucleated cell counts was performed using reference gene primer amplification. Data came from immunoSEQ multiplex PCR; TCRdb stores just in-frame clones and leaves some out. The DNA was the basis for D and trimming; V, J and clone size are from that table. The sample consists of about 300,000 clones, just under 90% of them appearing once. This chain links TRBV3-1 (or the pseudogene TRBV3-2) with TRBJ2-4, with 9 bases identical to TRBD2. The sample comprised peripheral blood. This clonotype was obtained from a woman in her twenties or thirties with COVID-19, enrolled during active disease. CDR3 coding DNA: TGTGCCAGCAGCCAGGATCCCCTGGCTAGCGGGATAGCCAAAAACATTCAGTACTTC. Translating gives CASSQDPLASGIAKNIQYF.